The 28 T cell receptor beta chains given below trace back to one sample, sequenced in a study of metastatic and nonmetastatic thyroid tumors. Among the patients, none had received any treatment before thyroid surgery. MiXCR reprocessed the PCR reads for TCRdb. The top ten clones hold roughly 13% of a sample with about 70,000 clones, roughly 18% of them seen once. Sequencing was done on a sample of blood. These TCRs come from a female donor with papillary thyroid cancer or a benign thyroid nodule (not recorded which). Some clones in this sample may be carry-over from other donors' samples.

This clone was counted at least ten times. This rearrangement joins TRBV9 to TRBJ2-7; no firm D call. V was clipped by 0 bases and J by 3 bases, with 13 bases between them. Germline CDR1 is SGDLS and CDR2 is YYNGEE. The CDR3 length is 15 residues. In DNA form, the CDR3 reads TGTGCCAGCAGCGTAGGGCTCCAGACCAACTACGAGCAGTACTTC. This translates into CASSVGLQTNYEQYF.

The chain has TRBV12-3 or TRBV12-4 and TRBJ1-2, with 7 bases matching TRBD1. There are 14 residues in the CDR3. After removal of 8 bases from V and 5 bases from J, the junction contained 11 bases not matched to a gene. The DNA for the CDR3 is TGTGCCAGCCTCGGACAGGAGGAGCAGTATGGCTACACCTTC. This encodes CASLGQEEQYGYTF.

Comments on this clone: Its ends do not fully match the called genes, so a read error is possible. The CDR3 spells CASRRKGRSNTGEMFF. The DNA for the CDR3 is TGTGCCAGCAGACGAAAAGGGAGATCGAACACCGGGGAGATGTTTTTT. The chain carries TRBV12-3 or TRBV12-4 and TRBJ2-2; D perhaps matches TRBD2 (5 bases). CDR3 size: 16 residues.

The rearrangement joins TRBV3-1 to TRBJ2-7; D may match TRBD1 or TRBD2 (5 bases each). Trimming took off 2 bases at V and 2 bases at J, with 16 bases between the two ends. Looked up from germline, CDR1 is LGHDT and CDR2 is YNNKEL (reference sequence). This CDR3 region has 16 residues. CDR3 DNA: TGTGCCAGCAGCCAAAGTTGGGGGACCGTTACCTACGAGCAGTACTTC. Translation: CASSQSWGTVTYEQYF.

This clone occurred many times. The chain employs TRBV5-1 and TRBJ2-1; D is possibly TRBD2 (5 bases). The CDR3 has 16 amino acids. Germline-derived CDR1 and CDR2 are SGHRS and YFSETQ. Trimming left V 0 bases short and J 8 bases short, with 18 bases between. CDR3 loop: CASSLDGVAEFDEQFF. CDR3 coding DNA: TGCGCCAGCAGCTTGGACGGGGTAGCTGAGTTCGATGAGCAGTTCTTC. Complete variable domain (other parts from reference TRBV5-1 and TRBJ2-1): KAGVTQTPRYLIKTRGQQVTLSCSPISGHRSVSWYQQTPGQGLQFLFEYFSETQRNKGNFPGRFSGRQFSNSRSEMNVSTLELGDSALYLCASSLDGVAEFDEQFFGPGTRLTVL.

This clone has more than one count but fewer than ten. The rearrangement joins TRBV6-1 to TRBJ2-6; D is uncertain. CDR3 length: 16 amino acids. Trimming took off 0 bases at V and 2 bases at J, with 8 bases between the two ends. Looked up from germline, CDR1 is MNHNS and CDR2 is SASEGT. DNA of the CDR3: TGTGCCAGCAGTGAAGCTCCGCGGACTGGGGCCAACGTCCTGACTTTC. Protein product: CASSEAPRTGANVLTF.

This clone has at least ten counts. This chain uses TRBV3-1 with TRBJ2-2; the match to TRBD2 covers 8 bases. Germline assignment: CDR1 LGHDT and CDR2 YNNKEL (reference sequence). The CDR3 contains 17 residues. V dropped 4 bases and J dropped 0; count of bases not matched to a gene: 7. This chain's CDR3 is CASSLGVAGTNTGELFF. DNA for the CDR3: TGTGCCAGCAGCCTGGGGGTAGCGGGAACGAACACCGGGGAGCTGTTTTTT. Combining the CDR3 with reference TRBV3-1 and TRBJ2-2 gives the whole variable domain DTAVSQTPKYLVTQMGNDKSIKCEQNLGHDTMYWYKQDSKKFLKIMFSYNNKELIINETVPNRFSPKSPDKAHLNLHINSLELGDSAVYFCASSLGVAGTNTGELFFGEGSRLTVL.

This clone was found many times. The CDR3 coding sequence is TGTGCCAGCAGTTTAGCGGTCGGGGGGGCAGATACGCAGTATTTT. Translation: CASSLAVGGADTQYF. J is TRBJ2-3 and V is TRBV12-3 or TRBV12-4; TRBD2 matches 8 bases. After removal of 0 bases from V and 4 bases from J, the junction contained 3 bases not matched to a gene. The CDR3 consists of 15 residues.

At least ten counts were recorded for this clone. The chain carries TRBV4-1 and TRBJ2-1; 8 positions match TRBD1. This CDR3 contains 16 residues. V was clipped by 3 bases and J by 6 bases; unmatched bases: 10. CDR1 and CDR2 (germline): MGHRA, YSYEKL. The CDR3 nucleotides are TGCGCCAGCAGCCATCTGGGGGACAGGATAAGCAATGAGCAGTTCTTC. Protein: CASSHLGDRISNEQFF.

The rearrangement joins TRBV6-4 to TRBJ2-6, with D perhaps TRBD2 (6 bases). The CDR3 has 17 amino acids. Germline lookup yields CDR1 MRHNA and CDR2 SNTAGT. V lost 5 bases and J lost 5, with 19 bases in between. The CDR3 nucleotides read TGTGCCAGCAGTTACGGGGAAGGTCGGGACTGGGCCAACGTCCTGACTTTC. Amino acids: CASSYGEGRDWANVLTF.

This clone came up many times. The genes are TRBV20-1 and TRBJ2-3; D unclear. This CDR3 contains 12 residues. The germline CDR1 and CDR2 sequences are DFQATT and SNEGSKA (reference sequence). Trimming pared 2 bases from V and 1 base from J, leaving 4 bases between. The CDR3 DNA sequence: TGCAGTGCTAGACTAGGCACAGATACGCAGTATTTT. Its protein is CSARLGTDTQYF.

This clone was counted once. V usage is TRBV5-1 and J usage is TRBJ2-7; 10 nucleotides line up with TRBD2. Trimming at V came to 0 bases and at J to 7 bases, leaving 7 bases not matched to a gene. This CDR3 contains 15 residues. CDR1 SGHRS and CDR2 YFSETQ come from the germline V gene. CDR3 region: CASSLESGRAGEQYF. The CDR3 DNA sequence: TGCGCCAGCAGCTTGGAGAGCGGGAGGGCGGGAGAGCAGTACTTC.

The count of this clone is one. The chain is built from TRBV4-2 and TRBJ1-5; 10 nucleotides agree with TRBD1. V lost 0 bases, J lost 7 bases, and 6 bases stayed unmatched. The CDR3 covers 16 residues. The germline V gene has CDR1 LGHNA and CDR2 YNFKEQ. CDR3 DNA sequence: TGTGCCAGCAGCCAAGAGGCGGGACAGGGGTACCAGCCCCAGCATTTT. This gives the protein CASSQEAGQGYQPQHF.

In its sample, this clone was seen many times. This rearrangement joins TRBV5-1 to TRBJ2-7; D possibly corresponds to TRBD2 (6 bases). This CDR3 spans 13 amino acids. The V and J ends lost 6 bases and 1 base respectively, with 11 bases between them. Germline CDR1 SGHRS, CDR2 YFSETQ. This chain's CDR3 is CASTEGGSYEQYF. The CDR3 DNA reads TGCGCCAGCACAGAGGGAGGTTCCTACGAGCAGTACTTC.

V usage is TRBV6-1 and J usage is TRBJ2-7, with a tentative D call TRBD2 (6 bases). The CDR3 sequence is 15 residues long. V lost 10 bases and J lost 2, with 21 bases in between. From germline, CDR1 is MNHNS and CDR2 SASEGT. CDR3 in DNA: TGTGCCATCACTCGGGGGTGGGCCAGTACCTACGAGCAGTACTTC. This codes for CAITRGWASTYEQYF.

This clone has ten or more counts. V and J are TRBV27 and TRBJ2-7; 7 bases map to TRBD2. J gave up 4 bases and V 3 bases, and 3 bases lay outside the gene matches. The germline V gene has CDR1 MNHEY and CDR2 SMNVEV (reference sequence). The CDR3 covers 13 residues. CDR3 nucleotide sequence: TGTGCCAGCAGTTTGGGAGGGTCTTACGAGCAGTACTTC. It encodes CASSLGGSYEQYF.

The table lists this clone with many counts. This chain uses TRBV6-1 with TRBJ2-7, with 10 bases that match TRBD1. J was trimmed by 4 bases and V by 7 bases; bases with no gene match: 7. The CDR3 is 14 residues long. The germline V gene encodes CDR1 MNHNS and CDR2 SASEGT. In DNA form, the CDR3 reads TGTGCCAGCAAAGCTGGACAGGGGGGTTACGAGCAGTACTTC. Encoded protein: CASKAGQGGYEQYF.

Ten or more counts support this clone. This chain joins TRBV4-2 and TRBJ2-7; maybe TRBD1 (6 bases). The CDR3 totals 13 residues. V shed 8 bases and J shed 3 bases, with 14 bases lying between them. Germline V CDR1 and CDR2: LGHNA, YNFKEQ. CDR3 region: CASGRDTGYEQYF. In nucleotides, the CDR3 is TGTGCCAGCGGCCGGGACACTGGCTACGAGCAGTACTTC.

This clone has at least ten counts. The gene calls are TRBV9 and TRBJ2-1, with 11 positions matching TRBD2. Trimming cost V 3 bases and J 0 bases; bases outside gene matches: 2. This CDR3 region has 16 residues. Germline V CDR1 and CDR2: SGDLS, YYNGEE. CDR3: CASSDGTSGSYNEQFF. The CDR3 nucleotides read TGTGCCAGCAGCGACGGGACTAGCGGCTCCTACAATGAGCAGTTCTTC. Full variable domain (missing parts from reference TRBV9 and TRBJ2-1): DSGVTQTPKHLITATGQRVTLRCSPRSGDLSVYWYQQSLDQGLQFLIQYYNGEERAKGNILERFSAQQFPDLHSELNLSSLELGDSALYFCASSDGTSGSYNEQFFGPGTRLTVL.

This clone was seen ten or more times. A single base separates this from a much larger clone, so it may be a read error. No DNA is shown, since the ends of the CDR3 on it are uncertain; the CDR3 is the one TCRdb lists. The gene calls are TRBV28 and TRBJ1-2; the table's D call of TRBD1 was not tested on the DNA. Inclusive of both ends, the CDR3 amounts to 14 amino acids. Germline loops: CDR1 MDHEN, CDR2 SYDVKM. CDR3 in amino acids: CASSFGAGTSGHTF.

This clone came up many times. This chain joins TRBV7-9 and TRBJ2-2; D possibly uses TRBD1 or TRBD2 (5 bases each). Germline V gives CDR1 SEHNR, CDR2 FQNEAQ (reference sequence). The CDR3 has 15 residues. Deletions cut 4 bases from V and 4 bases from J, with 13 bases between. This CDR3 reads CASSSNRDGTGELFF. CDR3 DNA: TGTGCCAGCAGCTCGAATCGGGACGGCACCGGGGAGCTGTTTTTT. The entire variable domain, with the rest obtained from reference TRBV7-9 and TRBJ2-2, is as follows: DTGVSQNPRHKITKRGQNVTFRCDPISEHNRLYWYRQTLGQGPEFLTYFQNEAQLEKSRLLSDRFSAERPKGSFSTLEIQRTEQGDSAMYLCASSSNRDGTGELFFGEGSRLTVL.

This clone came up a few times. The chain carries TRBV28 and TRBJ2-7; 11 bases align to TRBD1. The CDR3 loop spans 14 amino acids. Germline values: CDR1 MDHEN, CDR2 SYDVKM. The J segment lost 2 bases and the V segment lost 6 bases, leaving 3 bases of the junction unmatched. CDR3: CASRTDRGPYEQYF. CDR3 DNA: TGTGCCAGCAGGACGGACAGGGGGCCCTACGAGCAGTACTTC.

This clone was observed a handful of times. The chain has TRBV27 and TRBJ2-2; maybe TRBD1 (5 bases). Trimming removed 1 base at V and 6 bases at J, with 9 bases between. The CDR3 runs 14 residues. CDR1 and CDR2 (germline): MNHEY, SMNVEV (reference sequence). The CDR3 DNA is TGTGCCAGCAGTTTATACTGGGGCGCCGGGGAGCTGTTTTTT. Amino acid sequence: CASSLYWGAGELFF.

This clone came up a few times. The chain has TRBV28 and TRBJ1-2, with unresolved D. Germline V gene lookup returns CDR1 MDHEN and CDR2 SYDVKM. The CDR3 has 13 amino acids. V was clipped by 6 bases and J by 9 bases, with 17 bases between them. CDR3 region: CASRGGMLWSYTF. The CDR3 nucleotides read TGTGCCAGCAGGGGCGGAATGCTATGGAGCTACACCTTC.

The chain has TRBV6-6 and TRBJ2-7; the D gene is possibly TRBD1 (6 bases). V gave up 2 bases and J gave up 4 bases, with 9 bases separating them. CDR1 is MNHNY, CDR2 SVGAGI, per germline (reference sequence). The CDR3 covers 13 residues. The CDR3 loop is CASSYGTMYEQYF. CDR3 nucleotides: TGTGCCAGCAGTTACGGGACAATGTACGAGCAGTACTTC.

This clone was observed at least ten times. Other nucleotide sequences in the sample specify the same CDR3. The V and J genes are TRBV27 and TRBJ2-1, with 9 bases fitting TRBD1. The CDR3 runs 13 residues. J gave up 7 bases and V 4 bases, and 2 bases lay outside the gene matches. The germline V gene has CDR1 MNHEY and CDR2 SMNVEV (reference sequence). This CDR3 reads CASSSGQGNEQFF. CDR3 sequence (DNA): TGTGCCAGCAGTTCTGGACAGGGGAATGAGCAGTTCTTC.

V gene TRBV6-4 combines with J gene TRBJ1-5; D is unclear. The germline V gene encodes CDR1 MRHNA and CDR2 SNTAGT. There are 12 residues in the CDR3. The V gene lost 6 bases and the J gene lost 6 bases, with 9 bases spanning the gap. The CDR3 coding sequence is TGTGCCAGCAGAGAATGGGCTCAGCCCCAGCATTTT. This codes for CASREWAQPQHF.

In this sample, this clone turned up many times. The CDR3 nucleotides are TGCGCCAGCAGCCCCTCCTTTGACAGACCTTCCTACGAGCAGTACTTC. Translating gives CASSPSFDRPSYEQYF. The J gene is TRBJ2-7, the V gene TRBV5-1, with D perhaps TRBD1 (5 bases). Germline V CDR1 and CDR2: SGHRS, YFSETQ. The V end was cut by 4 bases, the J end by 1 base, with 18 bases between. The CDR3 is 16 amino acids.